The following is a T cell receptor beta chain sequence with its context. This specimen belongs to a study of patients and donors after allogeneic stem cell transplantation. TCRdb re-analysed the RT-PCR reads in MiXCR, keeping a single row per CDR3 protein. The sample has about 960,000 distinct CDR3 sequences; 15% to 20% are singletons. The CDR3 length is 14 residues. CDR1 is SGHRS and CDR2 is YFSETQ in the germline V gene. Trimming removed 4 bases at V and 5 bases at J, with 15 bases between. This rearrangement joins TRBV5-1 to TRBJ1-1; tentatively, D is TRBD1 (5 bases). The sequenced sample consisted of blood, either unsorted or a sorted T cell fraction (not recorded which). The TCR originated in a human donor who was either an allogeneic HSCT recipient or a stem cell or donor lymphocyte infusion donor (not recorded which). It is not recorded whose cells these are; they may come from a transplant donor. CDR3 amino acids: CASSKDPKGTEAFF. Here the CDR3 DNA reads TGCGCCAGCAGCAAGGACCCCAAGGGGACTGAAGCTTTCTTT.